These T cell receptor beta chains were read from a single sample in a study of cytomegalovirus exposure and HLA in healthy donors. Data came from immunoSEQ multiplex PCR; TCRdb stores just in-frame clones and leaves some out. The sample yields about 130,000 clones, 60% to 80% seen once. The specimen sequenced was PBMCs. The source is a man under 40 in good health and CMV-seronegative. Both conserved end residues are part of each CDR3. D genes are given only for firm matches. Clone size is shown for a subset of rows, as once, few, many or a class of expanded clone.

d_call	cdr3_length	v_call	j_call	clone_size	cdr3_nt	cdr3_aa
-	12	TRBV5-4	TRBJ1-2	-	TGTGCCAGCAGCCCCAACGGGGATGGCTACACCTTC	CASSPNGDGYTF
-	11	TRBV28	TRBJ1-2	-	TGTGCCAGCGAGGCCAACTATGGCTACACCTTC	CASEANYGYTF
-	14	TRBV28	TRBJ1-2	-	TGTGCCAGCAGGGCAAACAGGTTCCCCTATGGCTACACCTTC	CASRANRFPYGYTF
-	14	TRBV30	TRBJ1-2	-	TGTGCCTGGAGGGGGCCTTCTCTTAACTATGGCTACACCTTC	CAWRGPSLNYGYTF
TRBD2	14	TRBV11-3	TRBJ2-7	once	TGTGCCAGCAGCTTGGGACTAGCGGCCAACGAGCAGTACTTC	CASSLGLAANEQYF
TRBD1	15	TRBV28	TRBJ1-2	-	TGTGCCAGCAGGGACAGGGGGCGCGGGAACTATGGCTACACCTTC	CASRDRGRGNYGYTF
TRBD2	16	TRBV11-2	TRBJ2-1	-	TGTGCCAGCACGCCGACTAGCGGGGCAATCTACAATGAGCAGTTCTTC	CASTPTSGAIYNEQFF
-	14	TRBV6-1	TRBJ1-5	-	TGTGCCAGCAGTGAAATTTATAGCAATCAGCCCCAGCATTTT	CASSEIYSNQPQHF
-	16	TRBV4-3	TRBJ1-5	medium-sized	TGCGCCAGCAGCCAAGACCCCCCAGGTGGCAATCAGCCCCAGCATTTT	CASSQDPPGGNQPQHF
TRBD1	13	TRBV7-9	TRBJ2-7	-	TGTTCCTGGGAAGCAGGGGGCGCGGACGAGCAGTACTTC	CSWEAGGADEQYF
-	13	TRBV28	TRBJ1-2	-	TGTGCCAGCAGTTTAAACAGGGTAGGGGGCTACACCTTC	CASSLNRVGGYTF
-	13	TRBV19	TRBJ2-7	-	TGTGCCAGTAGTCCCCCGGCGCTTGAGCGGCAGTACTTC	CASSPPALERQYF
-	16	TRBV6-5	TRBJ1-1	-	TGTGCCAGCAGTTACGTAGCAGGGGACATGAACACTGAAGCTTTCTTT	CASSYVAGDMNTEAFF
-	15	TRBV7-6	TRBJ1-5	-	TGTGCCAGCAGCTTAGAGGCAGGGCCCCATCAGCCCCAGCATTTT	CASSLEAGPHQPQHF
-	14	TRBV7-9	TRBJ1-5	-	TGTTCCAGCAGCCGCACGGGGAGCAATCAGCCCCAGCATTTT	CSSSRTGSNQPQHF
TRBD1	14	TRBV7-9	TRBJ2-3	-	TGTGCCAGCAGCTTCGGACAGGGGATAGATACGCAGTATTTT	CASSFGQGIDTQYF
-	16	TRBV4-3	TRBJ1-6	-	TGCGCCAGCAGCCAAGGATCAGGGTTGCGGAATTCACCCCTCCACTTT	CASSQGSGLRNSPLHF